These 30 T cell receptor beta chains share one sample of origin, sequenced in a study of blood T cell repertoires in COVID-19. Profiling relied on immunoSEQ multiplex PCR, and the TCRdb table lists in-frame clones only, not all of them. The sample contains 65,000 to 70,000 clones, 75% to 85% of which appear only once. The sequencing sample was made of peripheral blood. The origin of the receptors is a woman aged 55-69 years with acute or convalescent COVID-19.

The rearrangement links TRBV7-9 to TRBJ2-3; weak D call: TRBD1 (6 bases). Germline loops: CDR1 SEHNR, CDR2 FQNEAQ (reference sequence). Trimming pared 6 bases from V and 0 bases from J, leaving 13 bases between. The CDR3 has 15 amino acids. The CDR3 region has the DNA TGTGCCAGCAGACCCCCAGGGGCTAGCACAGATACGCAGTATTTT. Its translation is CASRPPGASTDTQYF. Full variable domain (outside the CDR3, taken from reference TRBV7-9 and TRBJ2-3): DTGVSQNPRHKITKRGQNVTFRCDPISEHNRLYWYRQTLGQGPEFLTYFQNEAQLEKSRLLSDRFSAERPKGSFSTLEIQRTEQGDSAMYLCASRPPGASTDTQYFGPGTRLTVL.

The V call is TRBV7-8, the J call TRBJ2-3; TRBD2 agrees at 10 bases. Losses at the gene ends were 0 bases for V and 2 bases for J; bases not matched to a gene: 5. This CDR3 spans 17 amino acids. CDR1 SGHVS and CDR2 FQNEAQ come from the germline V gene. CDR3 amino acids: CASSLAERGGYTDTQYF. CDR3 nucleotide sequence: TGTGCCAGCAGCTTAGCGGAGCGGGGGGGCTACACAGATACGCAGTATTTT.

The chain combines TRBV15 with TRBJ1-1; 7 bases align to TRBD1. V lost 5 bases, J lost 8 bases, and 5 bases stayed unmatched. In germline, CDR1 is LNHNV, CDR2 YYDKDF (reference sequence). This CDR3 comprises 12 residues. In DNA form, the CDR3 reads TGTGCCACCAGCCTAACAGGGGCAGAAGCTTTCTTT. Protein product: CATSLTGAEAFF.

The chain couples TRBV2 to TRBJ1-5; D remains ambiguous. This CDR3 comprises 14 residues. The germline V gene encodes CDR1 SNHLY and CDR2 FYNNEI. The V and J ends lost 1 base and 2 bases respectively, with 6 bases between them. CDR3 DNA sequence: TGTGCCAGCAGTGAAGGCGGGGGCAATCAGCCCCAGCATTTT. This codes for CASSEGGGNQPQHF.

V usage is TRBV2 and J usage is TRBJ1-1; D unclear. The CDR3 loop spans 12 amino acids. The V end was cut by 6 bases, the J end by 4 bases, with 9 bases between. Germline-derived CDR1 and CDR2 are SNHLY and FYNNEI. CDR3 DNA: TGTGCCAGCAGCCCCGTTAGCACTGAAGCTTTCTTT. Amino acids: CASSPVSTEAFF.

The V and J genes are TRBV7-9 and TRBJ1-2; the match to TRBD1 covers 8 bases. CDR3 length: 14 amino acids. V shed 5 bases, J shed 6 bases, and the junction held 8 bases outside the gene matches. CDR1 is SEHNR, CDR2 FQNEAQ, per germline (reference sequence). The CDR3 DNA follows: TGTGCCAGCAGCCGACAGGGGTTACTGGATGGCTACACCTTC. It translates to CASSRQGLLDGYTF.

This sequence joins TRBV7-2 and TRBJ2-7; 8 bases map to TRBD2. The V and J ends lost 6 bases and 4 bases, in that order; junction bases with no gene match: 11. The CDR3 is 15 amino acids. Germline CDR1 is SGHTA and CDR2 is FQGNSA. CDR3 sequence reads: CASRLWAQREYEQYF. CDR3 sequence (DNA): TGTGCCAGCAGACTATGGGCCCAGCGGGAGTACGAGCAGTACTTC.

The chain combines TRBV15 with TRBJ2-5; no reliable D call. The V gene's germline CDR1 is LNHNV and CDR2 YYDKDF (reference sequence). Trimming left V 0 bases short and J 4 bases short, with 3 bases between. The CDR3 totals 12 residues. The CDR3 loop is CATSRDIETQYF. For the CDR3, the DNA is TGTGCCACCAGCAGAGATATAGAGACCCAGTACTTC.

The chain couples TRBV2 to TRBJ1-2; the D is unclear. Germline CDR1 SNHLY, CDR2 FYNNEI. Trimming stripped 5 bases from V and 8 bases from J, with 12 bases between. The CDR3 loop spans 12 amino acids. CDR3 amino acids: CASSSGRGGYTF. As DNA, the CDR3 is TGTGCCAGCAGTTCGGGCCGAGGGGGCTACACCTTC.

V gene TRBV4-2 combines with J gene TRBJ1-3, with TRBD1 as a possible D gene (5 bases). CDR3 length: 13 amino acids. Germline CDR1 reads LGHNA; CDR2 reads YNFKEQ. Trimming cost V 5 bases and J 4 bases, with 9 bases left between them. CDR3 DNA: TGTGCCAGCAGCGCCAGGGCCGGAAACACCATATATTTT. Translated, it gives CASSARAGNTIYF.

The chain has TRBV5-1 and TRBJ1-3, with 11 bases matching TRBD1. Trimming removed 0 bases from V and 3 bases from J; junction bases left unmatched: 2. Germline V gene lookup returns CDR1 SGHRS and CDR2 YFSETQ. The CDR3 spans 16 residues. The CDR3 coding sequence is TGCGCCAGCAGCTTGGCTGGGACAGGGGGTGGAAACACCATATATTTT. It codes for CASSLAGTGGGNTIYF.

This chain links TRBV14 with TRBJ2-7; tentatively, D is TRBD2 (5 bases). Between the trimmed V and J ends, which lost 0 bases and 4 bases, there was a span of 10 bases. CDR1 and CDR2 from the germline V gene are SGHDN and FVKESK. The CDR3 totals 14 residues. This CDR3 is CASSQELTGYEQYF. DNA for the CDR3: TGTGCCAGCAGCCAAGAATTAACGGGGTACGAGCAGTACTTC.

The chain carries TRBV6-5 and TRBJ1-2, with 9 nucleotides matching TRBD1. V lost 4 bases, J lost 8 bases, and 5 bases stayed unmatched. The CDR3 runs 13 residues. Germline V gene sequence: CDR1 MNHEY, CDR2 SVGAGI. CDR3 nucleotide sequence: TGTGCCAGCAGTTTGGGACAGGGAGACGGCTACACCTTC. It yields the protein CASSLGQGDGYTF.

The chain employs TRBV5-4 and TRBJ1-5; D is undetermined. The ends were cut back, 0 bases at V and 6 bases at J, with 13 bases in the middle. Germline CDR1 is SGHNT and CDR2 is YYREEE (reference sequence). The CDR3 consists of 15 residues. This CDR3 is CASSLDSGWGQPQHF. In DNA, the CDR3 is TGTGCCAGCAGCTTGGATTCGGGGTGGGGTCAGCCCCAGCATTTT. The full variable domain, its missing parts supplied by reference TRBV5-4 and TRBJ1-5, is ETGVTQSPTHLIKTRGQQVTLRCSSQSGHNTVSWYQQALGQGPQFIFQYYREEENGRGNFPPRFSGLQFPNYSSELNVNALELDDSALYLCASSLDSGWGQPQHFGDGTRLSIL.

The V and J genes are TRBV6-5 and TRBJ1-1, with 8 bases matching TRBD1. CDR3 length: 15 amino acids. Trimming cost V 2 bases and J 1 base; bases outside gene matches: 3. The germline CDR1 and CDR2 sequences are MNHEY and SVGAGI. The CDR3 DNA follows: TGTGCCAGCAGTTACCGGGGGACAGGGAACACTGAAGCTTTCTTT. The encoded protein is CASSYRGTGNTEAFF.

The chain joins TRBV6-6 to TRBJ1-5; D uncertain. The CDR3 spans 12 residues. Germline CDR1 is MNHNY and CDR2 is SVGAGI (reference sequence). Trimming left V 0 bases short and J 8 bases short, with 5 bases between. For the CDR3, the DNA is TGTGCCAGCAGTTACTCGCAGGAGCCCCAGCATTTT. It is translated as CASSYSQEPQHF.

The genes are TRBV6-6 and TRBJ1-1; no firm D call. The CDR3 extends over 13 amino acids. Deletions cut 6 bases from V and 7 bases from J, with 15 bases between. The germline CDR1 and CDR2 sequences are MNHNY and SVGAGI (reference sequence). The CDR3 region is CASRDSNGGEAFF. Written as DNA, the CDR3 is TGTGCCAGCAGAGATAGCAACGGAGGTGAAGCTTTCTTT.

The genes are TRBV9 and TRBJ2-3; TRBD2 matches 8 bases. With 4 bases clipped from V and 2 bases from J, the junction kept 9 bases outside the gene matches. In germline, CDR1 is SGDLS, CDR2 YYNGEE. The CDR3 runs to 16 residues. The CDR3 is CASSPSGGASTDTQYF. As DNA, the CDR3 is TGTGCCAGCAGCCCTTCGGGGGGGGCTTCCACAGATACGCAGTATTTT.

V is TRBV6-5 and J is TRBJ2-5, with D possibly being TRBD2 (6 bases). Per germline, CDR1 MNHEY and CDR2 SVGAGI. The CDR3 loop spans 14 amino acids. Trimming shortened V by 0 bases and J by 4 bases, and 9 bases separated the two germline ends. The CDR3 bases are TGTGCCAGCAGTTACTCTCAGGAGGGAGAGACCCAGTACTTC. It specifies CASSYSQEGETQYF.

The chain has TRBV7-3 and TRBJ1-2; tentative D call: TRBD1 (5 bases). The CDR3 sequence is 13 residues long. Trimming shortened V by 5 bases and J by 8 bases, and 15 bases separated the two germline ends. Germline assignment: CDR1 SGHTA and CDR2 FQGTGA. The CDR3, as DNA: TGTGCCAGCAGCCCCCGCAGGGAAGGGGGCTACACCTTC. This sequence encodes CASSPRREGGYTF.

The chain recombines TRBV24-1 with TRBJ1-5, with D possibly being TRBD1 (5 bases). The V end was cut by 8 bases, the J end by 0 bases, with 22 bases between. The length of the CDR3 is 18 residues. CDR1 KGHDR and CDR2 SFDVKD come from the germline V gene. CDR3 DNA sequence: TGTGCCACCACCTCGGGGGGAGGGGTGGCACATAGCAATCAGCCCCAGCATTTT. This sequence encodes CATTSGGGVAHSNQPQHF.

The chain links TRBV7-8 to TRBJ1-1; the D gene is possibly TRBD1 (5 bases). Germline CDR1 SGHVS, CDR2 FQNEAQ. V was trimmed by 5 bases and J by 5 bases, leaving 18 bases between them. The CDR3 has 15 residues. DNA of the CDR3: TGTGCCAGCAGCCCACTACCGGTCGGGGGGACTGAAGCTTTCTTT. Protein: CASSPLPVGGTEAFF.

This clone was recorded only once. The V call is TRBV28, the J call TRBJ2-5; D remains unclear. Germline V lookup: CDR1 MDHEN, CDR2 SYDVKM. The CDR3 is 12 residues long. V was shortened by 0 bases and J by 7 bases, with 6 bases between the two germline ends. CDR3: CASSLWAGTQYF. DNA of the CDR3: TGTGCCAGCAGTTTATGGGCAGGGACCCAGTACTTC.

The chain carries TRBV7-3 and TRBJ1-1; 9 nucleotides agree with TRBD1. Germline values: CDR1 SGHTA, CDR2 FQGTGA. V lost 0 bases to trimming and J lost 2 bases; unmatched junction nucleotides: 4. The CDR3 loop spans 16 amino acids. CDR3 nucleotides: TGTGCCAGCAGCTTAACAGTGACAGGGGGTAACACTGAAGCTTTCTTT. This encodes CASSLTVTGGNTEAFF. The whole variable domain, remainder taken from reference TRBV7-3 and TRBJ1-1, is GAGVSQTPSNKVTEKGKYVELRCDPISGHTALYWYRQSLGQGPEFLIYFQGTGAADDSGLPNDRFFAVRPEGSVSTLKIQRTERGDSAVYLCASSLTVTGGNTEAFFGQGTRLTVV.

This clone has only a few counts. This chain connects TRBV7-2 to TRBJ2-3, with D perhaps matching TRBD2 (5 bases). Germline lookup yields CDR1 SGHTA and CDR2 FQGNSA. V shed 3 bases and J shed 2 bases, with 12 bases lying between them. The CDR3 runs 15 residues. The CDR3 spells CASSLSPRVTDTQYF. The CDR3 DNA is TGTGCCAGCAGCTTGAGTCCGAGGGTCACAGATACGCAGTATTTT.

The CDR3 sequence is CASSTSRTGNTEAFF. The CDR3, as DNA: TGTGCCAGCAGCACTAGTCGGACAGGGAACACTGAAGCTTTCTTT. The rearrangement uses TRBV9 and TRBJ1-1; 7 nucleotides match TRBD1. Looked up from germline, CDR1 is SGDLS and CDR2 is YYNGEE. V lost 4 bases, J lost 1 base, and 7 bases stayed unmatched. There are 15 residues in the CDR3.

The chain has TRBV28 and TRBJ1-4, with TRBD1 as a possible D gene (5 bases). This CDR3 has 15 residues. Trimming pared 5 bases from V and 8 bases from J, leaving 18 bases between. Germline V gene data show CDR1 as MDHEN and CDR2 as SYDVKM. For the CDR3, the DNA is TGTGCCAGCAGTCCGCCCGGGGCCCGGGGGGAAAAACTGTTTTTT. Translating gives CASSPPGARGEKLFF.

The rearrangement links TRBV5-1 to TRBJ1-2; 7 bases line up with TRBD1. This CDR3 spans 15 amino acids. The J segment lost 8 bases and the V segment lost 4 bases, leaving 14 bases of the junction unmatched. Germline V CDR1 and CDR2: SGHRS, YFSETQ. CDR3: CASSGGQRLWEGYTF. DNA of the CDR3: TGCGCCAGCAGCGGGGGACAGCGCCTGTGGGAAGGCTACACCTTC.

This chain connects TRBV3-1 (or the pseudogene TRBV3-2) to TRBJ2-3; D call uncertain. This CDR3 region has 12 residues. CDR1 and CDR2 from the germline V gene are LGHDT and YNNKEL (reference sequence). Trimming cost V 2 bases and J 6 bases, with 6 bases left between them. CDR3 nucleotide sequence: TGTGCCAGCAGCCAATTTCGGGATACGCAGTATTTT. This gives the protein CASSQFRDTQYF.

This clone was found a few times. Other DNA sequences within the sample encode an identical CDR3. This sequence joins TRBV6-5 and TRBJ1-6; TRBD1 is a possible D gene (5 bases). The V and J ends lost 2 bases and 10 bases respectively, with 12 bases between them. The germline gives CDR1 MNHEY, CDR2 SVGAGI. The length of the CDR3 is 14 residues. CDR3 loop: CASSYRGAGSPLHF. Written as DNA, the CDR3 is TGTGCCAGCAGTTACAGGGGAGCGGGATCACCCCTCCACTTT.